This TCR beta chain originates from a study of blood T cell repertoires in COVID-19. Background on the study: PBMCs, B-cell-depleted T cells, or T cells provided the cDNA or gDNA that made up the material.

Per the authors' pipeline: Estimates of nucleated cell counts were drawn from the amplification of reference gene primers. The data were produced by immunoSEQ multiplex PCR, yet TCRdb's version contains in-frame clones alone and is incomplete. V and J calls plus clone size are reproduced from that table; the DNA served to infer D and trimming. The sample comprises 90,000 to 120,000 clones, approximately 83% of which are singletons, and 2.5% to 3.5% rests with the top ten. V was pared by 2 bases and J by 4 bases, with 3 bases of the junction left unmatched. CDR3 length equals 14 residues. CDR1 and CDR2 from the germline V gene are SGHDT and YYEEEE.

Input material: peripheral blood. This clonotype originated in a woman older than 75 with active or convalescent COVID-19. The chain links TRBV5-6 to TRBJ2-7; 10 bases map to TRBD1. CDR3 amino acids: CASSLGTGVYEQYF. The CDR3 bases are TGTGCCAGCAGCTTAGGGACAGGGGTATACGAGCAGTACTTC.